The entry that follows covers one T cell receptor beta chain sequence. Amplified regions were TCR beta CDR3 sequences from RNA transcripts. The study used the HTBI primer set for a first-round RT-PCR of the TCR CDR3. One entry per CDR3 protein results from TCRdb running MiXCR on the multiplex PCR reads. The data contain over 90,000 distinct CDR3 sequences, 40% to 50% of them singletons. CDR1 is SQVTM, CDR2 ANQGSEA, per germline. The V and J ends lost 5 bases and 0 bases, in that order; junction bases with no gene match: 33. The CDR3 runs to 24 residues. The sample originates from a study of T cells in Graves' hyperthyroidism and ophthalmopathy. Investigators excluded patients with uncontrolled infection, other autoimmune disease, pregnancy or lactation.

The chain links TRBV29-1 to TRBJ2-2; 7 bases map to TRBD2. The sequencing sample was made of blood. The receptor's source is a man between 35 and 55 years old with Graves' hyperthyroidism. CDR3 in DNA: TGCAGCGTTCCTGGGAAGCGGGGTTTGCGCCAGGGTCCCCAGGGCTGTGCGAACACCGGGGAGCTGTTTTTT. Translation gives CSVPGKRGLRQGPQGCANTGELFF.